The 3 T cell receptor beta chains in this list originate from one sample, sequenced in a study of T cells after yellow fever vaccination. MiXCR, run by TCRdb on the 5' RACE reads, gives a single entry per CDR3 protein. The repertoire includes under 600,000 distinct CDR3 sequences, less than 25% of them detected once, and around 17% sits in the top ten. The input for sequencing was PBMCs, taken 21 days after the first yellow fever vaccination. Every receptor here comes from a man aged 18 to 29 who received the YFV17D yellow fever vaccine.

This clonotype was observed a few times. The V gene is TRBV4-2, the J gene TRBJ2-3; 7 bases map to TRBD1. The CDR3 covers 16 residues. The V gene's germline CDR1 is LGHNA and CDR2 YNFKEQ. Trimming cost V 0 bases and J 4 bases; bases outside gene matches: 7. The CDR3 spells CASSQERGHGADTQYF. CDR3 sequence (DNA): TGTGCCAGCAGCCAAGAGAGGGGGCATGGGGCAGATACGCAGTATTTT.

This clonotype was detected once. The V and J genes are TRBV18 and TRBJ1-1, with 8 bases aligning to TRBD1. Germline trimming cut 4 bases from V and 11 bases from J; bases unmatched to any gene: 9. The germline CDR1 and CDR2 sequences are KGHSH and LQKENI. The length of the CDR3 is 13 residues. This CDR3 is CASSRTDREGAFF. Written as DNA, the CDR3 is TGTGCCAGCTCACGAACGGACAGGGAAGGGGCTTTCTTT.

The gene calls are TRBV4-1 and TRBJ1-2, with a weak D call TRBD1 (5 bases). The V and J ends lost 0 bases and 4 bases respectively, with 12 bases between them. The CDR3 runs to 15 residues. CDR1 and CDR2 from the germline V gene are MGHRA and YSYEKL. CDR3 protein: CASSQDQSGPYGYTF. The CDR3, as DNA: TGCGCCAGCAGCCAAGATCAGTCAGGGCCCTATGGCTACACCTTC.